Listed below are T cell receptor beta chains from one sample, sequenced in a study of blood T cell repertoires in COVID-19. This table comes from immunoSEQ multiplex PCR, and its TCRdb copy is limited to in-frame clones, with some not included. Of 350,000 to 450,000 clones in the sample, about 87% were seen once. The sequenced sample was peripheral blood. The source of these receptors is a woman aged 55-70 years with COVID-19, enrolled during active disease. The CDR3 runs from the conserved cysteine through the conserved F or W. Each record gives: clone size, D gene, J gene, V gene, CDR3 protein, CDR3 DNA. The D gene is left open where the match is weak. A row's size may be missing; if present it is once, few, many or a size class.

abundance: NA
d_gene: NA
j_gene: TRBJ1-4
v_gene: TRBV6-5
CDR3aa: CASEGQINEKLFF
CDR3nt: TGTGCCAGCGAAGGACAGATTAATGAAAAACTGTTTTTT

abundance: NA
d_gene: TRBD2
j_gene: TRBJ2-3
v_gene: TRBV27
CDR3aa: CASSLGTRGTDTQYF
CDR3nt: TGTGCCAGCAGCCTCGGGACTAGAGGAACAGATACGCAGTATTTT

abundance: NA
d_gene: TRBD1
j_gene: TRBJ1-2
v_gene: TRBV28
CDR3aa: CASSQPTGGSPGYTF
CDR3nt: TGTGCCAGCAGTCAACCCACAGGGGGTTCTCCTGGCTACACCTTC

abundance: once
d_gene: TRBD1
j_gene: TRBJ1-5
v_gene: TRBV5-4
CDR3aa: CASSVQGNNQPQHF
CDR3nt: TGTGCCAGCAGCGTACAGGGGAACAATCAGCCCCAGCATTTT

abundance: few
d_gene: NA
j_gene: TRBJ1-5
v_gene: TRBV6-5
CDR3aa: CASRFRDGGNQPQHF
CDR3nt: TGTGCCAGCCGATTCCGGGACGGGGGGAATCAGCCCCAGCATTTT

abundance: NA
d_gene: NA
j_gene: TRBJ2-3
v_gene: TRBV10-1
CDR3aa: CASSGAGGTSTDTQYF
CDR3nt: TGCGCCAGCAGTGGGGCAGGAGGGACTAGCACAGATACGCAGTATTTT

abundance: NA
d_gene: NA
j_gene: TRBJ1-5
v_gene: TRBV30
CDR3aa: CAWNSVGSNQPQHF
CDR3nt: TGTGCCTGGAATTCGGTCGGTAGCAATCAGCCCCAGCATTTT

abundance: NA
d_gene: TRBD1
j_gene: TRBJ2-2
v_gene: TRBV7-9
CDR3aa: CASSWGQGETGELFF
CDR3nt: TGTGCCAGCAGCTGGGGACAGGGGGAGACCGGGGAGCTGTTTTTT

abundance: once
d_gene: NA
j_gene: TRBJ1-2
v_gene: TRBV19
CDR3aa: CASSIAALANYGYTF
CDR3nt: TGTGCCAGTAGTATCGCAGCGTTAGCTAACTATGGCTACACCTTC

abundance: NA
d_gene: NA
j_gene: TRBJ2-7
v_gene: TRBV18
CDR3aa: CASSPTSSYEQYF
CDR3nt: TGTGCCAGCTCACCGACTAGCTCCTACGAGCAGTACTTC

abundance: NA
d_gene: NA
j_gene: TRBJ2-1
v_gene: TRBV7-2
CDR3aa: CASSLDRGGHNEQFF
CDR3nt: TGTGCCAGCAGCTTAGACAGGGGAGGCCACAATGAGCAGTTCTTC

abundance: NA
d_gene: TRBD1
j_gene: TRBJ1-2
v_gene: TRBV28
CDR3aa: CASSSRQGAISNYGYTF
CDR3nt: TGTGCCAGCAGTTCCCGACAGGGGGCTATTTCTAACTATGGCTACACCTTC

abundance: NA
d_gene: TRBD2
j_gene: TRBJ2-5
v_gene: TRBV14
CDR3aa: CASSLGPAGAQGTQYF
CDR3nt: TGTGCCAGCAGCTTGGGGCCAGCGGGGGCCCAAGGGACCCAGTACTTC

abundance: few
d_gene: TRBD2
j_gene: TRBJ2-7
v_gene: TRBV23-1
CDR3aa: CASSQGRGSFSYEQYF
CDR3nt: TGCGCCAGCAGTCAGGGGCGGGGGAGTTTTAGCTACGAGCAGTACTTC

abundance: NA
d_gene: NA
j_gene: TRBJ2-2
v_gene: TRBV7-3
CDR3aa: CASSLNHAGELFF
CDR3nt: TGTGCCAGCAGCTTAAATCATGCCGGGGAGCTGTTTTTT

abundance: NA
d_gene: TRBD1
j_gene: TRBJ2-7
v_gene: TRBV28
CDR3aa: CASSLYVRGRYEQYF
CDR3nt: TGTGCCAGCAGTTTATATGTCAGGGGGCGGTACGAGCAGTACTTC

abundance: NA
d_gene: NA
j_gene: TRBJ1-5
v_gene: TRBV19
CDR3aa: CASRRAGISNQPQHF
CDR3nt: TGTGCCAGTCGAAGGGCGGGGATAAGCAATCAGCCCCAGCATTTT

abundance: NA
d_gene: NA
j_gene: TRBJ2-2
v_gene: TRBV27
CDR3aa: CASSRRTPSNTGELFF
CDR3nt: TGTGCCAGCAGCCGGCGGACTCCTTCGAACACCGGGGAGCTGTTTTTT

abundance: NA
d_gene: TRBD1
j_gene: TRBJ1-4
v_gene: TRBV5-1
CDR3aa: CASSWARQGEGEKLFF
CDR3nt: TGCGCCAGCAGCTGGGCCCGACAGGGGGAGGGTGAAAAACTGTTTTTT

abundance: NA
d_gene: NA
j_gene: TRBJ1-5
v_gene: TRBV7-2
CDR3aa: CASRNPGQNQPQHF
CDR3nt: TGTGCCAGCAGGAATCCCGGACAGAATCAGCCCCAGCATTTT

abundance: NA
d_gene: NA
j_gene: TRBJ2-2
v_gene: TRBV9
CDR3aa: CASSPRGKVNTGELFF
CDR3nt: TGTGCCAGCAGTCCCCGGGGGAAGGTGAACACCGGGGAGCTGTTTTTT

abundance: NA
d_gene: TRBD1
j_gene: TRBJ1-1
v_gene: TRBV27
CDR3aa: CASSTRQGRTEAFF
CDR3nt: TGTGCCAGCAGTACCCGACAGGGGAGGACTGAAGCTTTCTTT

abundance: NA
d_gene: NA
j_gene: TRBJ2-1
v_gene: TRBV3-1/TRBV3-2
CDR3aa: CASSQRQGSYNEQFF
CDR3nt: TGTGCCAGCAGCCAGAGGCAGGGTTCCTACAATGAGCAGTTCTTC

abundance: few
d_gene: TRBD1
j_gene: TRBJ2-4
v_gene: TRBV4-1
CDR3aa: CASSQAVGNRGTYIQYF
CDR3nt: TGCGCCAGCAGCCAGGCGGTCGGGAACAGGGGGACTTACATTCAGTACTTC

abundance: NA
d_gene: NA
j_gene: TRBJ1-1
v_gene: TRBV6-5
CDR3aa: CASSSGWAEAFF
CDR3nt: TGTGCCAGCAGTTCAGGGTGGGCTGAAGCTTTCTTT

abundance: once
d_gene: NA
j_gene: TRBJ1-2
v_gene: TRBV3-1/TRBV3-2
CDR3aa: CASSQEQGNYGYTF
CDR3nt: TGTGCCAGCAGCCAAGAACAGGGAAACTATGGCTACACCTTC

abundance: once
d_gene: NA
j_gene: TRBJ2-1
v_gene: TRBV5-1
CDR3aa: CASRRGYRDNEQFF
CDR3nt: TGCGCCAGCCGGAGAGGGTACAGGGATAATGAGCAGTTCTTC

abundance: NA
d_gene: TRBD2
j_gene: TRBJ2-5
v_gene: TRBV7-3
CDR3aa: CASSLSGGGAKETQYF
CDR3nt: TGTGCCAGCAGCTTAAGTGGCGGGGGGGCCAAGGAGACCCAGTACTTC

abundance: NA
d_gene: TRBD2
j_gene: TRBJ2-5
v_gene: TRBV11-2
CDR3aa: CASRLTSGGETQYF
CDR3nt: TGTGCCAGCAGACTGACTAGCGGGGGGGAGACCCAGTACTTC

abundance: NA
d_gene: NA
j_gene: TRBJ1-5
v_gene: TRBV18
CDR3aa: CASSPARSDQPQHF
CDR3nt: TGTGCCAGCTCACCGGCCCGCTCCGATCAGCCCCAGCATTTT

abundance: NA
d_gene: TRBD1
j_gene: TRBJ2-2
v_gene: TRBV5-1
CDR3aa: CASSLVTGGTGELFF
CDR3nt: TGCGCCAGCAGCTTGGTAACAGGGGGAACCGGGGAGCTGTTTTTT

abundance: NA
d_gene: NA
j_gene: TRBJ2-3
v_gene: TRBV12-5
CDR3aa: CASGPDTTPGTDTQYF
CDR3nt: TGTGCTAGTGGACCGGACACTACGCCGGGCACAGATACGCAGTATTTT

abundance: few
d_gene: TRBD1
j_gene: TRBJ1-5
v_gene: TRBV19
CDR3aa: CASSTDRRGNQPQHF
CDR3nt: TGTGCCAGTAGTACGGACAGGCGGGGAAATCAGCCCCAGCATTTT

abundance: few
d_gene: TRBD1
j_gene: TRBJ1-3
v_gene: TRBV19
CDR3aa: CASRTTGSGNTIYF
CDR3nt: TGTGCCAGTAGGACGACAGGGTCGGGAAACACCATATATTTT

abundance: NA
d_gene: NA
j_gene: TRBJ1-6
v_gene: TRBV6-5
CDR3aa: CASRSHYQNSPLHF
CDR3nt: TGTGCCAGCCGATCCCATTATCAGAATTCACCCCTCCACTTT

abundance: NA
d_gene: NA
j_gene: TRBJ1-3
v_gene: TRBV5-5
CDR3aa: CASSPGQFSGNTIYF
CDR3nt: TGTGCCAGCAGCCCCGGACAGTTTTCTGGAAACACCATATATTTT

abundance: NA
d_gene: NA
j_gene: TRBJ2-1
v_gene: TRBV5-5
CDR3aa: CASSLASGASYNEQFF
CDR3nt: TGTGCCAGCAGCTTGGCCTCAGGGGCCTCCTACAATGAGCAGTTCTTC

abundance: NA
d_gene: NA
j_gene: TRBJ1-2
v_gene: TRBV9
CDR3aa: CASSVESGVSSRYGYTF
CDR3nt: TGTGCCAGCAGCGTAGAGTCAGGGGTCAGCAGCAGGTATGGCTACACCTTC

abundance: NA
d_gene: TRBD1
j_gene: TRBJ1-5
v_gene: TRBV4-1
CDR3aa: CASSQGHRGGESNQPQHF
CDR3nt: TGCGCCAGCAGCCAAGGCCACAGGGGAGGAGAGAGCAATCAGCCCCAGCATTTT

abundance: NA
d_gene: TRBD1
j_gene: TRBJ2-5
v_gene: TRBV4-1
CDR3aa: CASSQDRDRGRQTQYF
CDR3nt: TGCGCCAGCAGCCAAGATCGGGACAGGGGGAGGCAGACCCAGTACTTC

abundance: NA
d_gene: TRBD2
j_gene: TRBJ2-4
v_gene: TRBV2
CDR3aa: CASRASGGANIQYF
CDR3nt: TGTGCCAGCAGGGCTAGCGGGGGGGCAAACATTCAGTACTTC

abundance: NA
d_gene: NA
j_gene: TRBJ1-5
v_gene: TRBV27
CDR3aa: CASRTGYSNQPQHF
CDR3nt: TGTGCCAGCAGGACAGGCTATAGCAATCAGCCCCAGCATTTT

abundance: few
d_gene: NA
j_gene: TRBJ1-5
v_gene: TRBV5-1
CDR3aa: CASSLAGAGNQPQHF
CDR3nt: TGCGCCAGCAGCTTGGCAGGGGCAGGAAATCAGCCCCAGCATTTT

abundance: NA
d_gene: NA
j_gene: TRBJ1-2
v_gene: TRBV5-8
CDR3aa: CASRVRGYTF
CDR3nt: TGTGCCAGCCGCGTGAGGGGCTACACCTTC

abundance: once
d_gene: NA
j_gene: TRBJ2-7
v_gene: TRBV18
CDR3aa: CASSPSSSSEQYF
CDR3nt: TGTGCCAGCTCACCCTCAAGCTCATCCGAGCAGTACTTC

abundance: NA
d_gene: NA
j_gene: TRBJ1-1
v_gene: TRBV30
CDR3aa: CAWKPGQYLRNTEAFF
CDR3nt: TGTGCCTGGAAACCGGGACAATATTTGAGGAACACTGAAGCTTTCTTT

abundance: NA
d_gene: TRBD2
j_gene: TRBJ2-1
v_gene: TRBV5-6
CDR3aa: CASTTSGGNEQFF
CDR3nt: TGTGCCAGCACCACTAGCGGAGGAAATGAGCAGTTCTTC

abundance: NA
d_gene: TRBD1
j_gene: TRBJ2-1
v_gene: TRBV5-1
CDR3aa: CASSFMGTGNIHEQFF
CDR3nt: TGCGCCAGCAGCTTTATGGGGACAGGGAACATCCATGAGCAGTTCTTC

abundance: NA
d_gene: NA
j_gene: TRBJ2-2
v_gene: TRBV24-1
CDR3aa: CATSGRNTGELFF
CDR3nt: TGTGCCACCAGCGGTAGGAACACCGGGGAGCTGTTTTTT

abundance: NA
d_gene: TRBD2
j_gene: TRBJ2-1
v_gene: TRBV5-6
CDR3aa: CASYPVASGSFVEQFF
CDR3nt: TGTGCCAGCTATCCAGTGGCTAGCGGGTCCTTTGTGGAGCAGTTCTTC

abundance: NA
d_gene: NA
j_gene: TRBJ2-3
v_gene: TRBV3-1/TRBV3-2
CDR3aa: CASSQDDTRTDTQYF
CDR3nt: TGTGCCAGCAGCCAAGATGACACTCGCACAGATACGCAGTATTTT

abundance: once
d_gene: TRBD2
j_gene: TRBJ2-7
v_gene: TRBV6-2/TRBV6-3
CDR3aa: CASSPHLGLAGGKSSYEQYF
CDR3nt: TGTGCCAGCAGCCCCCACCTCGGACTAGCGGGGGGAAAAAGCTCCTACGAGCAGTACTTC

abundance: NA
d_gene: TRBD1
j_gene: TRBJ2-7
v_gene: TRBV12-3/TRBV12-4
CDR3aa: CASSPGGEQYF
CDR3nt: TGTGCCAGCAGTCCAGGGGGCGAGCAGTACTTC

abundance: NA
d_gene: NA
j_gene: TRBJ2-1
v_gene: TRBV10-2
CDR3aa: CATKQPNDEQFF
CDR3nt: TGCGCCACCAAGCAACCCAACGATGAGCAGTTCTTC

abundance: NA
d_gene: NA
j_gene: TRBJ1-2
v_gene: TRBV28
CDR3aa: CASSLSGQHSYGYTF
CDR3nt: TGTGCCAGCAGTTTATCTGGACAGCACTCCTATGGCTACACCTTC

abundance: NA
d_gene: NA
j_gene: TRBJ1-2
v_gene: TRBV19
CDR3aa: CASSMRRAGTRVYGYTF
CDR3nt: TGTGCCAGTAGTATGAGGAGGGCAGGAACTAGGGTCTATGGCTACACCTTC

abundance: NA
d_gene: TRBD2
j_gene: TRBJ2-2
v_gene: TRBV5-4
CDR3aa: CASSLETSGGRAGELFF
CDR3nt: TGTGCCAGCAGCTTGGAAACTAGCGGGGGCCGAGCCGGGGAGCTGTTTTTT